The 8 T cell receptor beta chains listed next were all sequenced from one sample in a study of OX40 agonist ivuxolimab in advanced cancers. Data came from immunoSEQ multiplex PCR; TCRdb stores just in-frame clones and leaves some out. Among around 70,000 clones, about 89% were seen once, and the ten largest hold 4.5% to 7.5%. The source was CD4+ or CD8+ T cells sorted from blood, collected in a trial of the OX40 agonist ivuxolimab. Receptor source: an adult with an advanced solid tumor such as melanoma, head and neck, liver or kidney cancer.

This clone has only one observation. The chain recombines TRBV4-3 with TRBJ1-1, with D uncertain. With 3 bases removed from V and 8 bases from J, the gap between germline ends came to 13 bases. There are 13 residues in the CDR3. Germline lookup yields CDR1 LGHNA and CDR2 YSLEER. The CDR3 DNA reads TGCGCCAGCAGCCATCTCCCCCCGGAGGAAGCTTTCTTT. Protein sequence: CASSHLPPEEAFF.

The J gene is TRBJ2-5, the V gene TRBV4-1, with D maybe TRBD2 (5 bases). The germline V gene has CDR1 MGHRA and CDR2 YSYEKL. The CDR3 runs 17 residues. With 4 bases removed from V and 1 base from J, the gap between germline ends came to 19 bases. The chain's CDR3 is CASSPDERSYIQETQYF. CDR3 sequence (DNA): TGCGCCAGCAGCCCGGACGAGCGGAGTTACATCCAAGAGACCCAGTACTTC.

The V gene is TRBV27, the J gene TRBJ2-1; 11 nucleotides match TRBD1. This CDR3 spans 15 amino acids. The V and J ends lost 6 bases and 4 bases, in that order; junction bases with no gene match: 5. Germline CDR1 is MNHEY and CDR2 is SMNVEV (reference sequence). In nucleotides, the CDR3 is TGTGCCAGCAGCGACGGGACAGGGGGGTACAATGAGCAGTTCTTC. Protein: CASSDGTGGYNEQFF.

The chain combines TRBV5-6 with TRBJ1-2, with D unresolved. V was pared by 0 bases and J by 13 bases, with 13 bases between. The CDR3 sequence is 12 residues long. Per germline, CDR1 SGHDT and CDR2 YYEEEE. The CDR3 is CASSLGAELGTF. The CDR3 DNA is TGTGCCAGCAGCTTGGGGGCAGAACTCGGCACCTTC.

The chain joins TRBV4-1 to TRBJ2-7, with 13 bases that match TRBD2. The V gene's germline CDR1 is MGHRA and CDR2 YSYEKL. The CDR3 sequence is 15 residues long. V dropped 3 bases and J dropped 7; count of bases not matched to a gene: 6. The DNA of the CDR3 is TGCGCCAGCAGCCAGGGGACTAGCGGGAAAGGGGAGCAGTACTTC. Translated: CASSQGTSGKGEQYF.

The rearrangement joins TRBV27 to TRBJ2-7, with 8 bases lining up with TRBD2. The germline V gene has CDR1 MNHEY and CDR2 SMNVEV (reference sequence). The J segment lost 4 bases and the V segment lost 5 bases, leaving 22 bases of the junction unmatched. This CDR3 is built from 19 residues. CDR3 in DNA: TGTGCCAGCAGTCCGCTCCAAGTTAAAAGCGGGAGCGGTATTTACGAGCAGTACTTC. Protein sequence: CASSPLQVKSGSGIYEQYF.

The J gene is TRBJ1-4, the V gene TRBV7-9, with TRBD1 identical over 7 bases. Germline loops: CDR1 SEHNR, CDR2 FQNEAQ (reference sequence). CDR3 size: 14 residues. V was clipped by 5 bases and J by 7 bases; unmatched bases: 7. The CDR3 sequence is CASSPRGQPEKLFF. The CDR3 region has the DNA TGTGCCAGCAGCCCGAGGGGACAGCCTGAAAAACTGTTTTTT.

This clone has a single count. The V gene is TRBV9, the J gene TRBJ2-4, with D possibly being TRBD1 (6 bases). Per germline, CDR1 SGDLS and CDR2 YYNGEE. The ends were cut back, 4 bases at V and 0 bases at J, with 17 bases in the middle. CDR3 size: 17 residues. CDR3 nucleotide sequence: TGTGCCAGCAGCCCCTTGGGGGCGGACTTAGCCAAAAACATTCAGTACTTC. Its protein is CASSPLGADLAKNIQYF.